The text below deals with one T cell receptor (beta chain). This entry comes from a study of T-cell reconstitution after alpha-beta-depleted transplantation in children. Germline CDR1 reads SGHTA; CDR2 reads FQGNSA. J gave up 7 bases and V 5 bases, and 5 bases lay outside the gene matches. This CDR3 is 14 amino acids long. Unique molecular identifiers were used to barcode this TCRbeta library. From the PCR reads, TCRdb called clonotypes with MiXCR, one entry per CDR3 protein. Among 90,000 to 100,000 distinct CDR3 sequences listed, 20% to 25% were seen once. This TCR was recovered from a boy aged 2 to 10 with acute lymphoblastic leukemia, due to receive a stem cell transplant. The specimen was PBMCs, collected before TCRalphabeta/CD19-depleted stem cell transplant. The V gene is TRBV7-2, the J gene TRBJ2-4; 10 bases line up with TRBD1. The CDR3 loop is CASSQTGGGNIQYF. As DNA, the CDR3 is TGTGCCAGCAGCCAGACAGGGGGCGGGAACATTCAGTACTTC.